Listed below are T cell receptor beta chains from one sample, sequenced in a study of blood T cell repertoires in COVID-19. The repertoire was sequenced with immunoSEQ multiplex PCR; TCRdb's copy has only in-frame clones and lacks some. The sample carries around 70,000 clones, around 75% recorded once. Sequencing was carried out using peripheral blood. These receptors all come from a man between 70 and 80 years old with acute or convalescent COVID-19. Both conserved end residues are trimmed from each CDR3. The order of the fields is V gene, J gene, CDR3 protein.

V gene: TRBV7-6
J gene: TRBJ1-1
CDR3 protein: ASSPVIPGRNLF

V gene: TRBV10-3
J gene: TRBJ2-7
CDR3 protein: AIGRLGQGSEQY

V gene: TRBV6-6
J gene: TRBJ2-5
CDR3 protein: ASHRFGETQY

V gene: TRBV11-3
J gene: TRBJ2-7
CDR3 protein: ASPGKGEYEQY

V gene: TRBV18
J gene: TRBJ2-2
CDR3 protein: ASSPSGTGYTGELF

V gene: TRBV5-4
J gene: TRBJ2-7
CDR3 protein: ASSPAGGRSYEQY

V gene: TRBV7-2
J gene: TRBJ2-5
CDR3 protein: ASSLAAGGPWETQY

V gene: TRBV3-1/TRBV3-2
J gene: TRBJ1-1
CDR3 protein: ASSRMEGSTEAF

V gene: TRBV18
J gene: TRBJ1-5
CDR3 protein: ASSLDRGLNQPQH

V gene: TRBV4-2
J gene: TRBJ1-3
CDR3 protein: ASSQGGQAAGNTIY

V gene: TRBV9
J gene: TRBJ1-2
CDR3 protein: ASSEGAGANYGYT

V gene: TRBV6-6
J gene: TRBJ1-4
CDR3 protein: ASSPQGAANNEKLF

V gene: TRBV15
J gene: TRBJ2-7
CDR3 protein: ATSRDLELAGDEQY

V gene: TRBV5-1
J gene: TRBJ2-1
CDR3 protein: ASSGTSGHNEQF

V gene: TRBV19
J gene: TRBJ1-1
CDR3 protein: ASSIRPGTGGNTEAF

V gene: TRBV2
J gene: TRBJ1-2
CDR3 protein: ASSATIASANYGYT

V gene: TRBV5-6
J gene: TRBJ1-2
CDR3 protein: ASSVGADGYT

V gene: TRBV9
J gene: TRBJ2-1
CDR3 protein: ASSTRQGAKEQF